This TCR beta chain is drawn from a study of identical twins. Study-wide results and limits: Models predicted too little out-of-frame TCR alpha sharing in monozygotic twins.

TCRdb re-derived calls from the 5' RACE reads in MiXCR, one entry per CDR3 protein. In the table there are hundreds of thousands of distinct CDR3 sequences, approximately 9% of which are singletons. This clonotype was observed a handful of times. Its target is unknown. This CDR3 is 13 amino acids long. Trimming took off 0 bases at V and 5 bases at J, with 7 bases between the two ends. CDR1 is SGHRS, CDR2 YFSETQ, per germline. These data were also reused for a study on yellow fever vaccine responses in identical twins.

The genes are TRBV5-1 and TRBJ2-3; D is unresolved. This receptor was obtained from a woman between 18 and 29 years old in good health. Sequencing input: PBMCs. The CDR3 here is CASSLVVEDTQYF. The CDR3 nucleotides are TGCGCCAGCAGCTTGGTTGTTGAAGATACGCAGTATTTT.